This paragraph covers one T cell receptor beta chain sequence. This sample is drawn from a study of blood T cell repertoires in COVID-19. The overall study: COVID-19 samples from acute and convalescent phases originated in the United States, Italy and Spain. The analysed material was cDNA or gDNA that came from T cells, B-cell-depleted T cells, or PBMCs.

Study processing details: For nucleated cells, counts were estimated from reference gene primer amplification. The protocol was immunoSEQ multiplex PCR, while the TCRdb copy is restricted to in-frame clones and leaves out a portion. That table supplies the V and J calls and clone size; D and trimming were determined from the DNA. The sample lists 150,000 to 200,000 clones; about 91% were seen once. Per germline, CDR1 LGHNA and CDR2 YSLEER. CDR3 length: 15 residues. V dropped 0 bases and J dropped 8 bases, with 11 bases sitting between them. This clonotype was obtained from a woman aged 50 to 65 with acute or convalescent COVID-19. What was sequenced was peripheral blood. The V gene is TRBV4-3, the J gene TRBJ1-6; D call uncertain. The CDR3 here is CASSQDTAVDSPLHF. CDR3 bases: TGCGCCAGCAGCCAAGACACCGCAGTGGATTCACCCCTCCACTTT.